This T cell receptor (beta chain) emerged from a study of T cell responses to AZD1222 COVID-19 vaccine. Data came from immunoSEQ multiplex PCR; TCRdb stores just in-frame clones and leaves some out. The profile shows 130,000 to 150,000 clones, approximately 90% of them singletons. CDR3 length: 14 amino acids. V shed 4 bases and J 5 bases; nucleotides not matched to a gene: 5. Germline CDR1 and CDR2: SGHTA and FQGNSA. The sequencing used peripheral blood, collected on day 0 of AZD1222 vaccination. The rearrangement links TRBV7-2 to TRBJ2-7; 10 nucleotides line up with TRBD1. The receptor was derived from an adult in good health. CDR3 nucleotide sequence: TGTGCCAGCAGCTGGGGACAGGGGTACGACGAGCAGTACTTC. Translating gives CASSWGQGYDEQYF.